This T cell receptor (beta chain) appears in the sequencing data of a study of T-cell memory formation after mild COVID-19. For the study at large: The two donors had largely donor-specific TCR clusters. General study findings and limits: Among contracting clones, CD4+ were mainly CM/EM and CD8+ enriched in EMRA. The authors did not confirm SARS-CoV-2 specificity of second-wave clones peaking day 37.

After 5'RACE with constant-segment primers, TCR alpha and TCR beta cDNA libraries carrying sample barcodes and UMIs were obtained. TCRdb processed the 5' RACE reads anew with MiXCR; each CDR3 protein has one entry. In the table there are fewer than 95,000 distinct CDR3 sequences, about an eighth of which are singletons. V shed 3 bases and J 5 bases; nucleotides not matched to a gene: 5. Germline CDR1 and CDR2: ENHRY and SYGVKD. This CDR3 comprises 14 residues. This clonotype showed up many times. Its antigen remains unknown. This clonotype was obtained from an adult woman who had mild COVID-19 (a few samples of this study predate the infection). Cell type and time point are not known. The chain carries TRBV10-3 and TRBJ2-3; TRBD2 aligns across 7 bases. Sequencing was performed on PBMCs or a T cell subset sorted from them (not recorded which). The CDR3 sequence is CAISDGRKEDTQYF. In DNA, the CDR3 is TGTGCCATCAGTGACGGGAGGAAGGAAGATACGCAGTATTTT.